These 19 T cell receptor beta chains were all obtained from the same sample, sequenced in a study of blood T cell repertoires in COVID-19. The table came from immunoSEQ multiplex PCR; TCRdb's copy has only in-frame clones and leaves some out. The table records more than 25,000 clones, roughly nine tenths of them present only once. Sequences were obtained from peripheral blood. All receptors come from a human donor with active COVID-19. The donor label of this sample is uncertain.

This CDR3 is CASSLAGAGLVYGYTF. CDR3 in DNA: TGTGCCAGCAGCTTAGCGGGGGCAGGGTTGGTCTATGGCTACACCTTC. The genes are TRBV7-9 and TRBJ1-2, with D possibly TRBD1 on 6 matching bases. Trimming cost V 0 bases and J 4 bases, with 15 bases left between them. The CDR3 spans 16 residues. CDR1 is SEHNR and CDR2 is FQNEAQ in the germline V gene (reference sequence).

This clone was found a few times. The rearrangement joins TRBV7-3 to TRBJ2-1; 14 bases are a match to TRBD2. CDR1 and CDR2 from the germline V gene are SGHTA and FQGTGA. V was pared by 5 bases and J by 9 bases, with 12 bases of the junction left unmatched. The CDR3 extends over 17 amino acids. DNA of the CDR3: TGTGCCAGCAGCGTACTTGGGACTAGCGGGAGTATCGGTGAGCAGTTCTTC. Protein product: CASSVLGTSGSIGEQFF.

V and J are TRBV18 and TRBJ2-7; TRBD1 agrees at 9 bases. The ends lost 6 bases at V and 0 bases at J; junction bases unmatched: 9. Germline assignment: CDR1 KGHSH and CDR2 LQKENI. There are 16 residues in the CDR3. CDR3 nucleotides: TGTGCCAGCTCGGCGACCCCGGGACAGGGCTCCTACGAGCAGTACTTC. Its protein is CASSATPGQGSYEQYF.

The chain combines TRBV4-1 with TRBJ2-7, with TRBD2 matching 7 bases. This CDR3 is built from 16 residues. The V segment lost 2 bases and the J segment 1 base; nucleotides outside the gene matches: 8. Germline V gene data show CDR1 as MGHRA and CDR2 as YSYEKL. The CDR3 is CASSQSVAGTSYEQYF. The CDR3, as DNA: TGCGCCAGCAGCCAATCGGTAGCGGGTACTTCCTACGAGCAGTACTTC.

The DNA of the CDR3 is TGTGCCAGCAGTTACTCATTGGAGTACGAGCAGTACTTC. Its protein is CASSYSLEYEQYF. The chain is built from TRBV6-5 and TRBJ2-7; no clear D gene. The CDR3 is 13 amino acids. CDR1 MNHEY and CDR2 SVGAGI come from the germline V gene. Deletions cut 0 bases from V and 4 bases from J, with 7 bases between.

There are a few counts of this clone. The gene calls are TRBV7-6 and TRBJ2-7; tentative D call: TRBD1 (6 bases). Germline V gene sequence: CDR1 SGHVS, CDR2 FNYEAQ. CDR3 length: 18 amino acids. V was pared by 5 bases and J by 0 bases, with 23 bases between. The CDR3 DNA reads as TGTGCCAGCAGCGAAGGGGTCCCGACAGGCCACCTCTCCTACGAGCAGTACTTC. Translated, it gives CASSEGVPTGHLSYEQYF.

The V call is TRBV2, the J call TRBJ2-1, with a tentative D call TRBD2 (6 bases). Trimming took off 1 base at V and 9 bases at J, with 10 bases between the two ends. CDR3 length equals 13 residues. The V gene's germline CDR1 is SNHLY and CDR2 FYNNEI. The CDR3 DNA is TGTGCCAGCAGTGAAGACCTAGCGAGTGAGCAGTTCTTC. Translating it yields CASSEDLASEQFF.

The table lists this clone with a few counts. The chain's CDR3 is CASQSLDTQYF. CDR3 sequence (DNA): TGTGCCAGTCAAAGCCTGGATACGCAGTATTTT. V gene TRBV19 combines with J gene TRBJ2-3; D unresolved. Trimming left V 8 bases short and J 6 bases short, with 9 bases between. Per the germline V gene, CDR1 is LNHDA and CDR2 is SQIVND (reference sequence). This CDR3 spans 11 amino acids.

The chain carries TRBV6-5 and TRBJ2-7; D is perhaps TRBD1 (5 bases). Germline loops: CDR1 MNHEY, CDR2 SVGAGI. Trimming took 3 bases from V and 1 from J, leaving 7 bases between them. This CDR3 has 13 residues. CDR3: CASSYQGSYEQYF. CDR3 bases: TGTGCCAGCAGTTATCAGGGATCCTACGAGCAGTACTTC.

The J gene is TRBJ2-1, the V gene TRBV7-6; 9 bases are a match to TRBD2. There are 16 residues in the CDR3. CDR1 and CDR2 (germline): SGHVS, FNYEAQ. Trimming cost V 5 bases and J 8 bases; bases outside gene matches: 13. The CDR3 DNA reads as TGTGCCAGCAGCCCCGGTGGGCGGGGGGGCCTGGATGAGCAGTTCTTC. This gives the protein CASSPGGRGGLDEQFF.

This clone was seen only once. CDR3 region: CASSLIGRDRANEQFF. The CDR3 DNA reads TGTGCCAGCAGCCTAATCGGGCGGGACAGGGCCAATGAGCAGTTCTTC. The V gene is TRBV14, the J gene TRBJ2-1; 9 positions match TRBD1. V trimming: 4 bases; J trimming: 6 bases; junction bases outside the gene matches: 10. The CDR3 covers 16 residues. CDR1 is SGHDN and CDR2 is FVKESK in the germline V gene.

A few counts support this clone. The rearrangement joins TRBV5-1 to TRBJ1-2; 7 bases are a match to TRBD1. Germline V gene data show CDR1 as SGHRS and CDR2 as YFSETQ. This CDR3 region has 17 residues. Unmatched junction bases numbered 20, after V lost 4 bases and J lost 8 bases. The chain's CDR3 is CASSRMRDSPYSGGYTF. The DNA for the CDR3 is TGCGCCAGCAGCCGAATGCGGGACAGCCCCTATTCGGGGGGCTACACCTTC.

The chain carries TRBV18 and TRBJ2-5; 10 bases fit TRBD2. V shed 3 bases and J 4 bases; nucleotides not matched to a gene: 8. Germline V gene data show CDR1 as KGHSH and CDR2 as LQKENI. The CDR3 has 16 amino acids. In DNA form, the CDR3 reads TGTGCCAGCTCACCGTCGGGACTAGCGATCCGAGAGACCCAGTACTTC. This codes for CASSPSGLAIRETQYF.

The V gene is TRBV19, the J gene TRBJ2-7; D may be TRBD1 (6 bases). The ends were cut back, 6 bases at V and 3 bases at J, with 12 bases in the middle. Germline CDR1 is LNHDA and CDR2 is SQIVND (reference sequence). This CDR3 region has 13 residues. The CDR3 here is CASRGAGVYEQYF. DNA of the CDR3: TGTGCCAGTAGAGGGGCAGGGGTCTACGAGCAGTACTTC. Drawing the rest from reference TRBV19 and TRBJ2-7, the complete variable domain is DGGITQSPKYLFRKEGQNVTLSCEQNLNHDAMYWYRQDPGQGLRLIYYSQIVNDFQKGDIAEGYSVSREKKESFPLTVTSAQKNPTAFYLCASRGAGVYEQYFGPGTRLTVT.

V is TRBV7-8 and J is TRBJ2-1, with TRBD1 matching over 11 bases. Unmatched junction bases numbered 4, after V lost 3 bases and J lost 6 bases. The CDR3 has 15 residues. The germline V gene has CDR1 SGHVS and CDR2 FQNEAQ. The CDR3 protein is CASSLGTGGLNEQFF. The CDR3 DNA follows: TGTGCCAGCAGCTTGGGGACAGGGGGGCTCAATGAGCAGTTCTTC.

This clone was seen a handful of times. Other DNA sequences in the same sample also yield this CDR3. The rearrangement links TRBV5-1 to TRBJ2-7; D not certain. Germline V gene data show CDR1 as SGHRS and CDR2 as YFSETQ. The germline V and J ends were trimmed by 0 bases and 3 bases, with 7 bases remaining between them. The CDR3 sequence is 13 residues long. The DNA of the CDR3 is TGCGCCAGCAGCTTGGATGGCAGCTACGAGCAGTACTTC. This translates into CASSLDGSYEQYF.

This chain uses TRBV4-3 with TRBJ2-6; D is ambiguous. The CDR3 consists of 17 residues. In germline, CDR1 is LGHNA, CDR2 YSLEER. V was shortened by 2 bases and J by 2 bases, with 13 bases between the two germline ends. CDR3 amino acids: CASSQSTLAAGANVLTF. CDR3 nucleotides: TGCGCCAGCAGCCAATCCACCTTAGCAGCTGGGGCCAACGTCCTGACTTTC.

V gene TRBV18 combines with J gene TRBJ2-3; tentatively, D is TRBD2 (6 bases). The CDR3 length is 13 residues. Trimming removed 6 bases at V and 0 bases at J, with 7 bases between. The germline gives CDR1 KGHSH, CDR2 LQKENI. CDR3: CASSRESTDTQYF. CDR3 DNA sequence: TGTGCCAGCTCGCGGGAAAGCACAGATACGCAGTATTTT.

The gene calls are TRBV19 and TRBJ2-1, with D possibly matching TRBD2 (5 bases). The germline V gene encodes CDR1 LNHDA and CDR2 SQIVND (reference sequence). CDR3 size: 14 residues. The V end lost 6 bases, the J end lost 8 bases, and 17 bases lay between the germline ends. CDR3 coding DNA: TGTGCCAGTAGGCTACTCGACTATTCCGATGAGCAGTTCTTC. Amino acids: CASRLLDYSDEQFF.